This entry is about one T cell receptor beta chain. Its antigen remains unidentified. This sample stems from a study of early T cells in non-severe SARS-CoV-2 infection. For the study at large: Chains were not paired, and sequencing was done on bulk RNA from unsorted whole blood.

Unique molecular identifiers were added to individual cDNA molecules. MiXCR, run by TCRdb on the 5' RACE reads, gives a single entry per CDR3 protein. The profile shows 46,000 or so distinct CDR3 sequences, roughly 4% of them singletons. Study-level results: CD4 and private specificities were missed by VDJdb matching, which favored anti-spike CD8 responses.

The TCR comes from an adult who was a healthcare worker with PCR-confirmed SARS-CoV-2 infection or an uninfected control (not recorded which). Sequencing was carried out using whole blood.

CDR3 nucleotide sequence: TGTGCCAGCAGCCAAGAGGAAACAAGCACAGATACGCAGTATTTT. It translates to CASSQEETSTDTQYF. This chain links TRBV14 with TRBJ2-3; D remains ambiguous. CDR3 length: 15 residues. The germline V gene has CDR1 SGHDN and CDR2 FVKESK. V was clipped by 0 bases and J by 0 bases, with 7 bases between them.